The clone carrying this TCR beta chain has only a few counts. Its antigen is as yet unknown. The CDR3 totals 15 residues. Germline V CDR1 and CDR2: GTSNPN, SVGIG (reference sequence). Trimming cost V 1 base and J 7 bases, with 17 bases left between them. This sample is part of a study of beta chain features in type 1 diabetes. Points from the study as a whole: For Type 1 diabetes patients, all four CD4+ subsets carried TCRB CDR3s that were moderately but significantly shorter. Any role of HLA type in TCRB rearrangement remained unresolved here.

Every bit of the isolated RNA underwent reverse transcription, so sequencing read expressed TCRB transcripts. Measured with immunoSEQ multiplex PCR; TCRdb has only the in-frame clones, and not every one. The table includes about 340,000 clones, about 13% detected once. The sample comprised naive CD4+ T cells from blood. This TCR was sampled from a woman younger than 30 with type 1 diabetes. V is TRBV30 and J is TRBJ1-5; tentatively, D is TRBD1 (5 bases). CDR3 residues: CAWSATDIRGQPQHF. CDR3 bases: TGTGCCTGGAGTGCGACCGACATTCGGGGGCAGCCCCAGCATTTT.